Following are 26 T cell receptor beta chains from one sample sequenced in a study of CD8+ T cells in alopecia areata. Extracted RNA was reverse transcribed into cDNA, the sequencing template. Clones were read by immunoSEQ multiplex PCR, and TCRdb kept only the in-frame ones, dropping some. The sample has 150,000 to 200,000 clones; roughly 66% are singletons. The sample was CD8+ T cells sorted from blood, taken at week 0. The receptors stem from a human donor with alopecia areata.

This chain connects TRBV2 to TRBJ1-5; tentatively, D is TRBD1 (6 bases). CDR1 and CDR2 from the germline V gene are SNHLY and FYNNEI. Trimming removed 7 bases from V and 0 bases from J, with 13 bases in between. This CDR3 comprises 15 residues. CDR3 bases: TGTGCCAGCAAACGGACAGTAATTAGCAATCAGCCCCAGCATTTT. This translates into CASKRTVISNQPQHF.

This clone was seen more than once but under ten times. This chain connects TRBV7-9 to TRBJ1-1; weak D call: TRBD1 (5 bases). Trimming took off 1 base at V and 9 bases at J, with 6 bases between the two ends. Germline V gene sequence: CDR1 SEHNR, CDR2 FQNEAQ (reference sequence). There are 11 residues in the CDR3. The DNA for the CDR3 is TGTGCCAGCAGCTTAGGACAGAAAGCTTTCTTT. The encoded protein is CASSLGQKAFF.

V is TRBV15 and J is TRBJ1-4, with D possibly matching TRBD1 (5 bases). Germline values: CDR1 LNHNV, CDR2 YYDKDF (reference sequence). Trimming took 1 base from V and 5 from J, leaving 11 bases between them. CDR3 size: 15 residues. CDR3 sequence: CATSRVSGINEKLFF. DNA of the CDR3: TGTGCCACCAGCAGAGTATCAGGGATAAATGAAAAACTGTTTTTT.

The chain combines TRBV13 with TRBJ2-7; no definite D call. The V end lost 0 bases, the J end lost 6 bases, and 12 bases lay between the germline ends. Germline CDR1 is PRHDT and CDR2 is FYEKMQ (reference sequence). The CDR3 loop spans 14 amino acids. For the CDR3, the DNA is TGTGCCAGCAGCTTAGGTTCGAGTAGGGCCGAGCAGTACTTC. This encodes CASSLGSSRAEQYF.

The chain links TRBV15 to TRBJ2-3; 9 bases fit TRBD1. The length of the CDR3 is 15 residues. Germline V gene sequence: CDR1 LNHNV, CDR2 YYDKDF (reference sequence). After removal of 5 bases from V and 2 bases from J, the junction contained 5 bases not matched to a gene. The CDR3, as DNA: TGTGCCACCAGCGGGCGGACAGGGGTCACAGATACGCAGTATTTT. It codes for CATSGRTGVTDTQYF. The complete variable domain, with remaining parts taken from reference TRBV15 and TRBJ2-3, reads DAMVIQNPRYQVTQFGKPVTLSCSQTLNHNVMYWYQQKSSQAPKLLFHYYDKDFNNEADTPDNFQSRRPNTSFCFLDIRSPGLGDTAMYLCATSGRTGVTDTQYFGPGTRLTVL.

This chain joins TRBV2 and TRBJ2-3, with TRBD2 matching over 11 bases. This CDR3 spans 16 amino acids. Germline CDR1 reads SNHLY; CDR2 reads FYNNEI. V lost 3 bases to trimming and J lost 2 bases; unmatched junction nucleotides: 4. CDR3 sequence reads: CASSEASGGSTDTQYF. The CDR3 nucleotides are TGTGCCAGCAGTGAGGCTAGCGGGGGGTCCACAGATACGCAGTATTTT.

The chain joins TRBV30 to TRBJ2-1; perhaps TRBD2 as D (6 bases). Germline CDR1 is GTSNPN and CDR2 is SVGIG (reference sequence). V lost 1 base to trimming and J lost 0 bases, with 19 bases between them. The CDR3 runs to 18 residues. DNA for the CDR3: TGTGCCTGGAGTGCTACGGGACTGGACTTAAGCTCCTACAATGAGCAGTTCTTC. Its protein is CAWSATGLDLSSYNEQFF.

This clone was found once. The chain recombines TRBV4-1 with TRBJ2-7; no clear D. V was cut by 1 base and J by 5 bases, with 18 bases left in between. Germline V gene sequence: CDR1 MGHRA, CDR2 YSYEKL. The CDR3 loop spans 16 amino acids. The CDR3 reads CASSQVLWATQDEQYF. The CDR3 DNA sequence: TGCGCCAGCAGCCAAGTTCTTTGGGCGACTCAGGACGAGCAGTACTTC.

This clone was seen more than once but under ten times. The CDR3 nucleotides are TGTGCCAGCAGTGAATGGGGACAGACTAGCACAGATACGCAGTATTTT. Its translation: CASSEWGQTSTDTQYF. This rearrangement joins TRBV6-1 to TRBJ2-3; TRBD1 aligns across 7 bases. V dropped 2 bases and J dropped 0; count of bases not matched to a gene: 5. This CDR3 has 16 residues. Per germline, CDR1 MNHNS and CDR2 SASEGT.

This rearrangement joins TRBV27 to TRBJ2-1, with TRBD1 matching 7 bases. CDR1 is MNHEY, CDR2 SMNVEV, per germline (reference sequence). The CDR3 extends over 13 amino acids. Trimming cost V 6 bases and J 6 bases; bases outside gene matches: 5. The CDR3 DNA follows: TGTGCCAGCAGCCAAAAGGGGGCCAATGAGCAGTTCTTC. It is translated as CASSQKGANEQFF.

This sequence joins TRBV13 and TRBJ2-3, with D possibly TRBD1 on 5 matching bases. The V gene's germline CDR1 is PRHDT and CDR2 FYEKMQ (reference sequence). With 0 bases removed from V and 3 bases from J, the gap between germline ends came to 13 bases. This CDR3 region has 16 residues. CDR3 DNA: TGTGCCAGCAGCTTAGGGGGGTTTGACAGTACAGATACGCAGTATTTT. Protein product: CASSLGGFDSTDTQYF.

The chain employs TRBV10-3 and TRBJ2-1, with 9 bases fitting TRBD2. The CDR3 spans 15 residues. J lost 5 bases, V lost 4 bases, and 6 bases had no gene match. Germline V gene lookup returns CDR1 ENHRY and CDR2 SYGVKD. In nucleotides, the CDR3 is TGTGCCATCAGTGCTGAGCGGGGGGTTGACAATGAGCAGTTCTTC. It translates to CAISAERGVDNEQFF.

The chain carries TRBV11-2 and TRBJ1-1; D unclear. Looked up from germline, CDR1 is SGHAT and CDR2 is FQNNGV. There are 14 residues in the CDR3. V was shortened by 1 base and J by 1 base, with 7 bases between the two germline ends. The CDR3 DNA sequence: TGTGCCAGCAGCTTAGTTCGGGGGAACACTGAAGCTTTCTTT. This sequence encodes CASSLVRGNTEAFF.

The chain combines TRBV7-8 with TRBJ1-1; TRBD1 might be the D (6 bases). This CDR3 region has 11 residues. V gave up 3 bases and J gave up 10 bases, with 9 bases separating them. Per germline, CDR1 SGHVS and CDR2 FQNEAQ. In DNA, the CDR3 is TGTGCCAGCAGCTTGGGCAGGGGAGCTTTCTTT. Translated, it gives CASSLGRGAFF.

The V and J genes are TRBV19 and TRBJ1-1; perhaps TRBD1 as D (5 bases). The CDR3 spans 13 residues. Germline V gives CDR1 LNHDA, CDR2 SQIVND (reference sequence). The V end lost 4 bases, the J end lost 7 bases, and 13 bases lay between the germline ends. CDR3 sequence reads: CASSRGAYGEAFF. CDR3 DNA: TGTGCCAGTAGTAGAGGGGCATATGGTGAAGCTTTCTTT.

The chain's CDR3 is CAWSVLDSTDTQYF. CDR3 bases: TGTGCCTGGAGTGTACTAGATAGCACAGATACGCAGTATTTT. The J gene is TRBJ2-3, the V gene TRBV30; possible D gene TRBD2, 5 bases. This CDR3 has 14 amino acids. Per germline, CDR1 GTSNPN and CDR2 SVGIG (reference sequence). V was pared by 0 bases and J by 0 bases, with 7 bases between.

The chain links TRBV5-1 to TRBJ2-5, with D possibly called TRBD1 or TRBD2 (5 bases each). CDR1 and CDR2 (germline): SGHRS, YFSETQ. The CDR3 runs to 15 residues. V was pared by 0 bases and J by 1 base, with 10 bases between. The CDR3 nucleotides are TGCGCCAGCAGCTTGGCCTCAGGGACCCAAGAGACCCAGTACTTC. Protein sequence: CASSLASGTQETQYF.

The chain joins TRBV7-9 to TRBJ1-2; the match to TRBD1 covers 7 bases. The CDR3 is 15 residues long. Looked up from germline, CDR1 is SEHNR and CDR2 is FQNEAQ (reference sequence). Trimming cost V 2 bases and J 4 bases; bases outside gene matches: 7. The CDR3, as DNA: TGTGCCAGCAGCTTAACCAAGGGACAGATCTATGGCTACACCTTC. This encodes CASSLTKGQIYGYTF.

The chain recombines TRBV5-1 with TRBJ2-2; 7 nucleotides match TRBD1. V was clipped by 4 bases and J by 7 bases; unmatched bases: 10. The CDR3 consists of 15 residues. Germline CDR1 is SGHRS and CDR2 is YFSETQ. DNA for the CDR3: TGCGCCAGCAGCCCGCACAGGGGCGCGGGCGGGGAGCTGTTTTTT. Translated: CASSPHRGAGGELFF.

The V and J genes are TRBV7-3 and TRBJ2-5, with 8 bases lining up with TRBD2. Trimming at V came to 0 bases and at J to 1 base, leaving 7 bases not matched to a gene. The CDR3 consists of 17 residues. CDR1 SGHTA and CDR2 FQGTGA come from the germline V gene. The CDR3 DNA follows: TGTGCCAGCAGCTTAACTCCGCCGCGGGGGGTCCAAGAGACCCAGTACTTC. Amino acids: CASSLTPPRGVQETQYF.

This chain links TRBV5-4 with TRBJ2-5, with D possibly TRBD2 on 6 matching bases. The CDR3 is 17 amino acids. Germline CDR1 SGHNT, CDR2 YYREEE (reference sequence). With 4 bases removed from V and 0 bases from J, the gap between germline ends came to 19 bases. CDR3 in DNA: TGTGCCAGCAGCCAGTTCTCGGGCGGGGACTACCAAGAGACCCAGTACTTC. Translated: CASSQFSGGDYQETQYF.

This chain uses TRBV6-5 with TRBJ2-1; the match to TRBD2 covers 12 bases. CDR1 and CDR2 (germline): MNHEY, SVGAGI. The CDR3 covers 15 residues. Unmatched junction bases numbered 4, after V lost 6 bases and J lost 4 bases. The CDR3 bases are TGTGCCAGCAGACAAACTAGCGGGGGGTACAATGAGCAGTTCTTC. This translates into CASRQTSGGYNEQFF.

In this sample, this clone turned up a few times. The rearrangement joins TRBV27 to TRBJ2-2; D ambiguous. CDR1 and CDR2 (germline): MNHEY, SMNVEV (reference sequence). This CDR3 has 14 amino acids. Trimming stripped 5 bases from V and 5 bases from J, with 12 bases between. The CDR3 is CASSMQQLTGELFF. The CDR3 DNA sequence: TGTGCCAGCAGTATGCAACAGCTTACCGGGGAGCTGTTTTTT.

The rearrangement uses TRBV2 and TRBJ1-1; D remains unclear. Trimming removed 7 bases from V and 0 bases from J, with 9 bases in between. CDR3 length: 13 residues. Germline CDR1 and CDR2: SNHLY and FYNNEI. The DNA of the CDR3 is TGTGCCAGCAACTCCGTAGTGAACACTGAAGCTTTCTTT. Its translation: CASNSVVNTEAFF.

This clone was recorded a few times. This may arise from a read error, as a much more abundant clone is one base away. Other DNA sequences in this specimen translate into the identical CDR3. J is TRBJ2-3 and V is TRBV13; D gene unclear. The CDR3 is 12 amino acids. The germline CDR1 and CDR2 sequences are PRHDT and FYEKMQ (reference sequence). V shed 0 bases and J shed 4 bases, with 2 bases lying between them. The CDR3 protein is CASSLGSDTQYF. In DNA form, the CDR3 reads TGTGCCAGCAGCTTAGGGTCAGATACGCAGTATTTT.

The chain is built from TRBV2 and TRBJ2-7, with TRBD1 matching over 9 bases. The CDR3 is 13 amino acids. The germline gives CDR1 SNHLY, CDR2 FYNNEI. Losses at the gene ends were 6 bases for V and 2 bases for J; bases not matched to a gene: 2. CDR3 loop: CASRGTGTYEQYF. The DNA for the CDR3 is TGTGCCAGCAGGGGGACAGGGACCTACGAGCAGTACTTC.